This is a list of T cell receptor beta chains from one sample in a study of tumor-infiltrating lymphocytes in localized non-small cell lung cancer. Using immunoSEQ multiplex PCR, the repertoire was profiled, and TCRdb retains in-frame clones only, with some absent. This sample carries 11,000 or so clones, over 80% of them seen once, and the ten largest clones take about 7.9%. The material sequenced was lung tumor tissue. These receptors all come from a human donor with non-small cell lung cancer. Each CDR3 is given with its conserved first and last residue. A D gene is named only where the DNA matches it firmly. Clone size is given for some rows only: seen once, a few or many times, or a class if the clone is expanded.

clone_size: .
cdr3_length: 15
j_call: TRBJ2-1
d_call: .
v_call: TRBV14
cdr3_aa: CASSQDTRRYNEQFF
cdr3_nt: TGTGCCAGCAGCCAAGATACAAGGAGGTACAATGAGCAGTTCTTC

clone_size: .
cdr3_length: 12
j_call: TRBJ2-7
d_call: .
v_call: TRBV5-6
cdr3_aa: CASSPFGYEQYF
cdr3_nt: TGTGCCAGCAGCCCCTTCGGGTACGAGCAGTACTTC

clone_size: .
cdr3_length: 17
j_call: TRBJ1-2
d_call: .
v_call: TRBV5-6
cdr3_aa: CASSPLLAGAASGGYTF
cdr3_nt: TGTGCCAGCAGCCCCCTATTGGCAGGGGCCGCCTCTGGTGGCTACACCTTC

clone_size: .
cdr3_length: 15
j_call: TRBJ1-6
d_call: .
v_call: TRBV7-9
cdr3_aa: CASSLVGGLNSPLHF
cdr3_nt: TGTGCCAGCAGCTTAGTTGGGGGGCTTAATTCACCCCTCCACTTT

clone_size: .
cdr3_length: 15
j_call: TRBJ1-1
d_call: TRBD1
v_call: TRBV6-1
cdr3_aa: CASSARDRGNTEAFF
cdr3_nt: TGTGCCAGCAGTGCCCGAGACAGGGGGAACACTGAAGCTTTCTTT

clone_size: .
cdr3_length: 13
j_call: TRBJ2-2
d_call: .
v_call: TRBV5-1
cdr3_aa: CASSVGVAGELFF
cdr3_nt: TGCGCCAGCAGCGTAGGGGTGGCCGGGGAGCTGTTTTTT

clone_size: .
cdr3_length: 15
j_call: TRBJ2-7
d_call: TRBD2
v_call: TRBV19
cdr3_aa: CASSIEASGRGEQYF
cdr3_nt: TGTGCCAGTAGTATAGAAGCTAGCGGGAGAGGTGAGCAGTACTTC

clone_size: .
cdr3_length: 12
j_call: TRBJ2-7
d_call: .
v_call: TRBV30
cdr3_aa: CAWSVEGYEQYF
cdr3_nt: TGTGCCTGGAGTGTGGAGGGCTACGAGCAGTACTTC

clone_size: once
cdr3_length: 15
j_call: TRBJ2-7
d_call: TRBD2
v_call: TRBV5-1
cdr3_aa: CASSQGLVGFREQYF
cdr3_nt: TGCGCCAGCAGCCAAGGACTAGTGGGGTTCCGCGAGCAGTACTTC

clone_size: .
cdr3_length: 15
j_call: TRBJ1-1
d_call: .
v_call: TRBV28
cdr3_aa: CASSFLDGLIVEAFF
cdr3_nt: TGTGCCAGCAGTTTTTTAGACGGCCTAATCGTGGAAGCTTTCTTT

clone_size: .
cdr3_length: 15
j_call: TRBJ2-1
d_call: .
v_call: TRBV30
cdr3_aa: CAWSPPLRVNNEQFF
cdr3_nt: TGTGCCTGGAGTCCCCCTTTGCGGGTTAACAATGAGCAGTTCTTC

clone_size: .
cdr3_length: 14
j_call: TRBJ2-7
d_call: .
v_call: TRBV5-1
cdr3_aa: CASSLGRFSYEQYF
cdr3_nt: TGCGCCAGCAGCTTGGGACGGTTCTCCTACGAGCAGTACTTC

clone_size: few
cdr3_length: 11
j_call: TRBJ1-1
d_call: .
v_call: TRBV6-5
cdr3_aa: CASVGVTEAFF
cdr3_nt: TGTGCCAGCGTCGGGGTCACTGAAGCTTTCTTT

clone_size: .
cdr3_length: 14
j_call: TRBJ2-1
d_call: TRBD1
v_call: TRBV4-3
cdr3_aa: CASSVATGAWEQFF
cdr3_nt: TGCGCCAGCAGCGTAGCGACAGGGGCATGGGAGCAGTTCTTC

clone_size: .
cdr3_length: 13
j_call: TRBJ2-2
d_call: .
v_call: TRBV4-3
cdr3_aa: CASSRSGIGELFF
cdr3_nt: TGCGCCAGCAGCCGGTCGGGAATAGGGGAGCTGTTTTTT

clone_size: .
cdr3_length: 11
j_call: TRBJ1-2
d_call: .
v_call: TRBV6-4
cdr3_aa: CASSNPHGYTF
cdr3_nt: TGTGCCAGCAGTAACCCCCATGGCTACACCTTC

clone_size: .
cdr3_length: 18
j_call: TRBJ2-1
d_call: TRBD2
v_call: TRBV9
cdr3_aa: CASSVGSGRESSYNEQFF
cdr3_nt: TGTGCCAGCAGCGTAGGATCGGGGCGGGAGAGCTCCTACAATGAGCAGTTCTTC

clone_size: .
cdr3_length: 16
j_call: TRBJ2-2
d_call: TRBD1
v_call: TRBV19
cdr3_aa: CASSHGGTGRFGELFF
cdr3_nt: TGTGCCAGTAGTCACGGGGGGACAGGGCGGTTCGGGGAGCTGTTTTTT

clone_size: .
cdr3_length: 15
j_call: TRBJ1-4
d_call: TRBD1
v_call: TRBV7-9
cdr3_aa: CASSTQGAGDEKLFF
cdr3_nt: TGTGCCAGCAGCACACAGGGGGCAGGGGATGAAAAACTGTTTTTT

clone_size: .
cdr3_length: 15
j_call: TRBJ1-1
d_call: TRBD1
v_call: TRBV5-1
cdr3_aa: CASSQGTGVNTEAFF
cdr3_nt: TGCGCCAGCAGCCAAGGGACAGGGGTAAACACTGAAGCTTTCTTT

clone_size: .
cdr3_length: 14
j_call: TRBJ1-2
d_call: .
v_call: TRBV7-9
cdr3_aa: CASTSTGTYYGYTF
cdr3_nt: TGTGCCAGCACCTCCACAGGGACGTACTATGGCTACACCTTC

clone_size: once
cdr3_length: 14
j_call: TRBJ1-2
d_call: .
v_call: TRBV9
cdr3_aa: CASSVGTKNYGYTF
cdr3_nt: TGTGCCAGCAGCGTAGGGACAAAAAACTATGGCTACACCTTC

clone_size: .
cdr3_length: 14
j_call: TRBJ1-1
d_call: .
v_call: TRBV18
cdr3_aa: CASSPLGINTEAFF
cdr3_nt: TGTGCCAGCTCACCATTAGGGATCAACACTGAAGCTTTCTTT

clone_size: .
cdr3_length: 15
j_call: TRBJ2-3
d_call: .
v_call: TRBV28
cdr3_aa: CASSLPRASTDTQYF
cdr3_nt: TGTGCCAGCAGTTTACCGCGGGCTAGCACAGATACGCAGTATTTT

clone_size: .
cdr3_length: 16
j_call: TRBJ2-3
d_call: TRBD2
v_call: TRBV5-1
cdr3_aa: CASSEGTSGGTDTQYF
cdr3_nt: TGCGCCAGCAGCGAAGGGACTAGCGGGGGCACAGATACGCAGTATTTT

clone_size: .
cdr3_length: 15
j_call: TRBJ2-3
d_call: .
v_call: TRBV5-5
cdr3_aa: CASSLVRGPSDTQYF
cdr3_nt: TGTGCCAGCAGCTTGGTACGGGGGCCATCGGATACGCAGTATTTT

clone_size: .
cdr3_length: 15
j_call: TRBJ1-1
d_call: .
v_call: TRBV15
cdr3_aa: CATSRKAPPNTEAFF
cdr3_nt: TGTGCCACCAGCAGAAAAGCCCCCCCCAACACTGAAGCTTTCTTT

clone_size: few
cdr3_length: 12
j_call: TRBJ1-6
d_call: .
v_call: TRBV9
cdr3_aa: CASSAGNSPLHF
cdr3_nt: TGTGCCAGCAGCGCAGGGAATTCACCCCTCCACTTT

clone_size: .
cdr3_length: 13
j_call: TRBJ2-7
d_call: .
v_call: TRBV11-2
cdr3_aa: CASSLQDSYEQYF
cdr3_nt: TGTGCCAGCAGCTTACAGGACAGCTACGAGCAGTACTTC

clone_size: .
cdr3_length: 15
j_call: TRBJ1-5
d_call: TRBD1
v_call: TRBV7-8
cdr3_aa: CASSSLGGGDQPQHF
cdr3_nt: TGTGCCAGCAGCTCTTTGGGAGGGGGCGATCAGCCCCAGCATTTT

clone_size: few
cdr3_length: 15
j_call: TRBJ2-4
d_call: TRBD2
v_call: TRBV11-2
cdr3_aa: CASSVLAGEKNIQYF
cdr3_nt: TGTGCCAGCAGCGTCCTAGCGGGGGAGAAAAACATTCAGTACTTC

clone_size: .
cdr3_length: 13
j_call: TRBJ1-5
d_call: .
v_call: TRBV18
cdr3_aa: CASSPGSNQPQHF
cdr3_nt: TGTGCCAGCTCACCAGGGAGCAATCAGCCCCAGCATTTT

clone_size: .
cdr3_length: 14
j_call: TRBJ1-2
d_call: .
v_call: TRBV9
cdr3_aa: CASSVDGGDYGYTF
cdr3_nt: TGTGCCAGCAGCGTAGATGGGGGAGACTATGGCTACACCTTC

clone_size: .
cdr3_length: 19
j_call: TRBJ2-3
d_call: TRBD2
v_call: TRBV7-6
cdr3_aa: CASSLEWTSGSLSTDTQYF
cdr3_nt: TGTGCCAGCAGCTTAGAATGGACTAGCGGGAGCCTGAGCACAGATACGCAGTATTTT

clone_size: .
cdr3_length: 15
j_call: TRBJ1-2
d_call: .
v_call: TRBV7-8
cdr3_aa: CASAGSEALNYGYTF
cdr3_nt: TGTGCCAGCGCGGGGTCAGAAGCCCTTAACTATGGCTACACCTTC

clone_size: .
cdr3_length: 17
j_call: TRBJ2-1
d_call: TRBD2
v_call: TRBV7-2
cdr3_aa: CASSLVTASGRVVEQFF
cdr3_nt: TGTGCCAGCAGCTTAGTAACGGCTAGCGGGAGGGTGGTTGAGCAGTTCTTC

clone_size: .
cdr3_length: 16
j_call: TRBJ2-6
d_call: .
v_call: TRBV5-1
cdr3_aa: CASSLSGGPGANVLTF
cdr3_nt: TGCGCCAGCAGCTTGTCTGGGGGTCCCGGGGCCAACGTCCTGACTTTC